The 3 T cell receptor beta chains in this list originate from one sample, sequenced in a study of blood T cell repertoires in COVID-19. TCRdb's copy holds only in-frame clones and misses some; the assay was immunoSEQ multiplex PCR. The sample lists about 250,000 clones; around 83% were seen once. The sample consisted of PBMCs or T cells enriched from blood (not recorded which). The receptors stem from a woman in her forties or fifties who had been exposed to COVID-19.

The V and J genes are TRBV5-1 and TRBJ1-1, with 8 bases that match TRBD1. The length of the CDR3 is 15 residues. V was pared by 4 bases and J by 1 base, with 6 bases of the junction left unmatched. Germline lookup yields CDR1 SGHRS and CDR2 YFSETQ. The CDR3 spells CASSLGTGGNTEAFF. Written as DNA, the CDR3 is TGCGCCAGCAGCCTGGGAACAGGGGGGAACACTGAAGCTTTCTTT.

The chain recombines TRBV2 with TRBJ2-7; D is perhaps TRBD2 (6 bases). The CDR3 covers 14 residues. From germline, CDR1 is SNHLY and CDR2 FYNNEI. With 4 bases removed from V and 0 bases from J, the gap between germline ends came to 10 bases. The CDR3 spells CASSVRDPSYEQYF. The CDR3, as DNA: TGTGCCAGCAGTGTGCGGGACCCCTCCTACGAGCAGTACTTC.

V usage is TRBV7-3 and J usage is TRBJ2-2, with TRBD2 identical over 7 bases. With 3 bases clipped from V and 3 bases from J, the junction kept 7 bases outside the gene matches. The length of the CDR3 is 16 residues. CDR1 and CDR2 from the germline V gene are SGHTA and FQGTGA. CDR3 coding DNA: TGTGCCAGCAGCTTGACCGGGACTACCCACACCGGGGAGCTGTTTTTT. It yields the protein CASSLTGTTHTGELFF. The full variable domain, completed using reference TRBV7-3 and TRBJ2-2, is GAGVSQTPSNKVTEKGKYVELRCDPISGHTALYWYRQSLGQGPEFLIYFQGTGAADDSGLPNDRFFAVRPEGSVSTLKIQRTERGDSAVYLCASSLTGTTHTGELFFGEGSRLTVL.